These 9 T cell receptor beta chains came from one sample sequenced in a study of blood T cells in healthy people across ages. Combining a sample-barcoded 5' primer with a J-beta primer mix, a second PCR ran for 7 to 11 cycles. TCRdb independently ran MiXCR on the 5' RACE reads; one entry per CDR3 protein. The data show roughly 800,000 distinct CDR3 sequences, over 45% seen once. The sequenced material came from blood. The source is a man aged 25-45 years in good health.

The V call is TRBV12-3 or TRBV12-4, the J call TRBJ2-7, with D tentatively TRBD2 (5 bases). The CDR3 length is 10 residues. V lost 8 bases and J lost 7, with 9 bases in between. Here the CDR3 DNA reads TGTGCCAGCGGGAGTACTGAGCAGTACTTC. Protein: CASGSTEQYF.

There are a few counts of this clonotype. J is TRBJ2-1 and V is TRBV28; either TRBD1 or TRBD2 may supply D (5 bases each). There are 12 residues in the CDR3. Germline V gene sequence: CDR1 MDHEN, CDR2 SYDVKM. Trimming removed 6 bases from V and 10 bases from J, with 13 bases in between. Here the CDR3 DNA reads TGTGCCAGCAGCCGCCCCGAGGGGGAGCAGTTCTTC. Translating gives CASSRPEGEQFF.

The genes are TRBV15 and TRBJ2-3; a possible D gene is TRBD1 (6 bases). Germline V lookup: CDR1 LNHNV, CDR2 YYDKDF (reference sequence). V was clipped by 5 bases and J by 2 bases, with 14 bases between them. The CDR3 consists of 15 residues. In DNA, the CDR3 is TGTGCCACCAGCCAAGCGCGACAGGACACAGATACGCAGTATTTT. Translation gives CATSQARQDTDTQYF.

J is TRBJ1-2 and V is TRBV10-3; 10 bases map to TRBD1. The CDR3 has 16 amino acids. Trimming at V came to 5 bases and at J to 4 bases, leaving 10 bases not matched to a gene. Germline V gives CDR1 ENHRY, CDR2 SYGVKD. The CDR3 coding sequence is TGTGCCATCAGTCCTGAAGTGGGACAGGGGCTCTATGGCTACACCTTC. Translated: CAISPEVGQGLYGYTF.

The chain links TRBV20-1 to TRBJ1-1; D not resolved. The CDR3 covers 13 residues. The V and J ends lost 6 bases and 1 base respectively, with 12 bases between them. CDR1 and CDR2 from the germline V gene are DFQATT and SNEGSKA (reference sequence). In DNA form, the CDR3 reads TGCAGTGCCCTATCTCTCTGGAACACTGAAGCTTTCTTT. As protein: CSALSLWNTEAFF.

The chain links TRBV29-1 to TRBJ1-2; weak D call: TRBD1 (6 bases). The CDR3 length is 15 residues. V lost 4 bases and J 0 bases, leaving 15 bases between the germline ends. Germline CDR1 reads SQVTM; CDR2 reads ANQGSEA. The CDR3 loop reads CSVVKGDRTNYGYTF. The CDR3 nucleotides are TGCAGCGTTGTAAAGGGGGACCGAACTAACTATGGCTACACCTTC. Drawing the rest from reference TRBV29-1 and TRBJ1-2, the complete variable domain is SAVISQKPSRDICQRGTSLTIQCQVDSQVTMMFWYRQQPGQSLTLIATANQGSEATYESGFVIDKFPISRPNLTFSTLTVSNMSPEDSSIYLCSVVKGDRTNYGYTFGSGTRLTVV.

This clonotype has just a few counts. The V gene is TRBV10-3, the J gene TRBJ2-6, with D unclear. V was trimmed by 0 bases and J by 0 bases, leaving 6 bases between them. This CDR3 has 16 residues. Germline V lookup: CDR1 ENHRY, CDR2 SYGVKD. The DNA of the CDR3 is TGTGCCATCAGTGAGTCTCCAGACTCTGGGGCCAACGTCCTGACTTTC. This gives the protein CAISESPDSGANVLTF.

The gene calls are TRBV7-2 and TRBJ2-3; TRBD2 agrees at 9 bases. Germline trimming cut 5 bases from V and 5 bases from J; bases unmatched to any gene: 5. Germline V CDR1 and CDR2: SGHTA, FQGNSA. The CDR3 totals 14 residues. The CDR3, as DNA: TGTGCCAGCAGCCTTAGCGGGAGTGAAGATACGCAGTATTTT. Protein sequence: CASSLSGSEDTQYF.

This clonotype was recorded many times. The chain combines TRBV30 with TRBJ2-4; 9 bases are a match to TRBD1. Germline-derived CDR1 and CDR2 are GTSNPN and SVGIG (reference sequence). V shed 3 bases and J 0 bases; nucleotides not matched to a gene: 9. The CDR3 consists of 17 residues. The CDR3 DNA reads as TGTGCCTGGAGGGGACAGGGTCAAAATCTAGCCAAAAACATTCAGTACTTC. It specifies CAWRGQGQNLAKNIQYF.